This TCR beta chain was documented in a study of shared clonotypes between healthy human individuals. As concerns this clone: Its antigen is still unknown.

Genomic DNA of every subset was divided equally among multiple immunoSEQ plates. Here immunoSEQ multiplex PCR was the method, and the copy in TCRdb shows in-frame clones only, minus some. The table includes about 2.3 million clones, 80% to 95% detected once. Study results and caveats: Represented diversity (both genetic and exposure-history) was limited by the small number of donors. Relative to memory subsets, naive subsets generally showed larger estimated richness.

The sample consisted of naive CD4+ T cells from PBMCs. Subset noted: CD45RA+ positively selected. This receptor was taken from a man between 18 and 35 years old in good health. Some clones in this sample may be carry-over from other donors' samples.

CDR3 coding DNA: TGTGCCAGCAGTTACGGGACTAGCGGGAGGTACTACGAGCAGTACTTC. Translation gives CASSYGTSGRYYEQYF. The chain uses TRBV6-5 and TRBJ2-7, with 15 bases identical to TRBD2. V lost 2 bases to trimming and J lost 3 bases; unmatched junction nucleotides: 2. Germline assignment: CDR1 MNHEY and CDR2 SVGAGI. This CDR3 spans 16 amino acids.